The 13 T cell receptor beta chains given below trace back to one sample, sequenced in a study of CD8 T cells in ankylosing spondylitis. TCRdb passed the 5' RACE reads through MiXCR, listing each CDR3 protein once. The sample yields 300,000 to 350,000 distinct CDR3 sequences, 20% to 25% seen once. Material for sequencing was blood, either unsorted or a sorted T cell fraction (not recorded which). Source of these receptors: a female donor with ankylosing spondylitis or in good health (not recorded which).

The chain combines TRBV9 with TRBJ2-1, with D possibly matching TRBD2 (6 bases). The CDR3 loop spans 15 amino acids. The V gene's germline CDR1 is SGDLS and CDR2 YYNGEE. Trimming shortened V by 4 bases and J by 6 bases, and 17 bases separated the two germline ends. The CDR3 is CASSPAGLLLNEQFF. In DNA, the CDR3 is TGTGCCAGCAGCCCCGCGGGACTCCTTCTCAATGAGCAGTTCTTC.

Only a few counts were recorded for this clonotype. This chain links TRBV7-6 with TRBJ2-7, with 13 bases fitting TRBD2. Germline trimming cut 4 bases from V and 7 bases from J; bases unmatched to any gene: 7. The CDR3 spans 15 residues. CDR1 is SGHVS, CDR2 FNYEAQ, per germline. The CDR3 loop is CASSSGLAGVGEQYF. CDR3 DNA sequence: TGTGCCAGCAGCTCAGGACTAGCGGGAGTCGGGGAGCAGTACTTC. The full variable domain, in which reference TRBV7-6 and TRBJ2-7 provide the parts outside the CDR3, is GAGVSQSPRYKVTKRGQDVALRCDPISGHVSLYWYRQALGQGPEFLTYFNYEAQQDKSGLPNDRFSAERPEGSISTLTIQRTEQRDSAMYRCASSSGLAGVGEQYFGPGTRLTVT.

As DNA, the CDR3 is TGTGCCAGCAGCCCTAGGACAGTAGATACGCAGTATTTT. It yields the protein CASSPRTVDTQYF. This chain joins TRBV7-8 and TRBJ2-3; D possibly corresponds to TRBD1 (6 bases). V lost 5 bases and J 5 bases, leaving 11 bases between the germline ends. CDR3 length: 13 amino acids. In germline, CDR1 is SGHVS, CDR2 FQNEAQ.

This clonotype showed up many times. The V and J genes are TRBV5-5 and TRBJ2-5; TRBD2 is a possible D gene (6 bases). The CDR3 sequence is 13 residues long. Germline assignment: CDR1 SGHKS and CDR2 YYEKEE (reference sequence). V lost 0 bases and J 5 bases, leaving 8 bases between the germline ends. CDR3 in amino acids: CASSLAGRETQYF. The CDR3 bases are TGTGCCAGCAGCTTGGCAGGGAGGGAGACCCAGTACTTC.

This clonotype has at least ten counts. The CDR3 nucleotides read TGTGCCATCAGTGTCCGGACGTTAGACACTGAAGCTTTCTTT. Its protein product is CAISVRTLDTEAFF. The chain carries TRBV10-3 and TRBJ1-1, with D hard to call. CDR3 length equals 14 residues. Looked up from germline, CDR1 is ENHRY and CDR2 is SYGVKD. With 4 bases removed from V and 3 bases from J, the gap between germline ends came to 12 bases.

The V and J genes are TRBV15 and TRBJ1-6, with 10 nucleotides matching TRBD1. V lost 6 bases to trimming and J lost 4 bases; unmatched junction nucleotides: 3. The CDR3 totals 15 residues. Germline CDR1 LNHNV, CDR2 YYDKDF (reference sequence). DNA for the CDR3: TGTGCCACCAGGGACAGGGGGAAATATAATTCACCCCTCCACTTT. Encoded protein: CATRDRGKYNSPLHF.

This clonotype has just a few counts. The chain uses TRBV10-3 and TRBJ2-1, with D unresolved. Germline V gives CDR1 ENHRY, CDR2 SYGVKD. CDR3 size: 17 residues. The germline V and J ends were trimmed by 4 bases and 0 bases, with 16 bases remaining between them. The CDR3 coding sequence is TGTGCCATCAGTGTTCTCCCCCCAGTATACTCCTACAATGAGCAGTTCTTC. Encoded protein: CAISVLPPVYSYNEQFF.

CDR3 sequence (DNA): TGTGCCAGCACTTCCTCAGGGGACCTAAACAATGAGCAGTTCTTC. Translating it yields CASTSSGDLNNEQFF. The chain employs TRBV7-9 and TRBJ2-1, with D possibly TRBD1 on 6 matching bases. Trimming left V 7 bases short and J 5 bases short, with 18 bases between. This CDR3 spans 15 amino acids. Germline loops: CDR1 SEHNR, CDR2 FQNEAQ (reference sequence).

This clonotype came up a few times. V and J are TRBV5-6 and TRBJ2-5; either TRBD1 or TRBD2 may supply D (5 bases each). V gave up 4 bases and J gave up 9 bases, with 19 bases separating them. Germline CDR1 and CDR2: SGHDT and YYEEEE. The CDR3 runs to 14 residues. The CDR3 region has the DNA TGTGCCAGCAGCCGGGACCCCCAAGGGGTGGCCCAGTACTTC. Residues: CASSRDPQGVAQYF.

The V and J genes are TRBV7-2 and TRBJ2-7, with 11 positions matching TRBD2. V shed 5 bases and J 6 bases; nucleotides not matched to a gene: 6. CDR1 is SGHTA, CDR2 FQGNSA, per germline. There are 14 residues in the CDR3. Written as DNA, the CDR3 is TGTGCCAGCAGCCCCGGACTAGCGGGTAGCGAGCAGTACTTC. Translating it yields CASSPGLAGSEQYF.

The V and J genes are TRBV10-3 and TRBJ2-7, with 7 nucleotides matching TRBD2. V trimming: 10 bases; J trimming: 3 bases; junction bases outside the gene matches: 9. CDR1 is ENHRY and CDR2 is SYGVKD in the germline V gene. CDR3 length: 13 amino acids. Here the CDR3 DNA reads TGTGCCAGCCGGGACTATATTAACTACGAGCAGTACTTC. Translated: CASRDYINYEQYF.

The chain combines TRBV6-1 with TRBJ1-5, with TRBD1 identical over 10 bases. The length of the CDR3 is 18 residues. In germline, CDR1 is MNHNS, CDR2 SASEGT. Unmatched junction bases numbered 17, after V lost 6 bases and J lost 6 bases. CDR3 protein: CASSLGSTTGTGAQPQHF. The CDR3, as DNA: TGTGCCAGCAGCCTAGGGTCCACCACCGGGACAGGGGCTCAGCCCCAGCATTTT.

This clonotype was detected many times. This chain joins TRBV7-2 and TRBJ2-7; no clear D gene. The CDR3 is made up of 17 amino acids. Per germline, CDR1 SGHTA and CDR2 FQGNSA. Trimming cost V 7 bases and J 0 bases, with 22 bases left between them. In DNA form, the CDR3 reads TGTGCCAGCACCTATTTCATACAGTGCTACCGCTCCTACGAGCAGTACTTC. It yields the protein CASTYFIQCYRSYEQYF.